The subject of this entry is one TCR beta chain. Other DNA sequences in this specimen translate into the identical CDR3. From CD4+ cells came CD45RA+ naive and CD45RA-negative memory subsets. These data come from a study of shared clonotypes between healthy human individuals. The method was immunoSEQ multiplex PCR; TCRdb's version includes in-frame clones alone and lacks a portion of them. Of roughly 1.5 million clones in the sample, 98% were seen once. Per germline, CDR1 ENHRY and CDR2 SYGVKD. Between the trimmed V and J ends, which lost 6 bases and 6 bases, there was a span of 7 bases. This CDR3 has 11 amino acids.

The source of this sequence is a man aged 25-45 years in good health. The V call is TRBV10-3, the J call TRBJ2-3; possible D gene TRBD2, 6 bases. Sequencing input: naive CD4+ T cells sorted from blood. Regarding subset: CD45RA+ positively selected. The CDR3 nucleotides are TGTGCCATCAGAGGAGGGGATACGCAGTATTTT. Translation gives CAIRGGDTQYF.